These 23 T cell receptor beta chains share one sample of origin, sequenced in a study of monozygotic twins with inflammatory bowel disease. One entry per CDR3 protein, without DNA, is what TCRdb gives after re-calling the 5' RACE reads. This sample's table has approximately 400,000 distinct CDR3 sequences. Sequencing was done on a sample of blood. These receptors were obtained from a human donor with ulcerative colitis or Crohn's disease, or a healthy co-twin of an affected twin (not recorded which).

V and J are TRBV3-1 and TRBJ1-2; TCRdb reports TRBD1, a call that lacks DNA to check it against. This CDR3 comprises 14 residues. Germline CDR1 and CDR2: LGHDT and YNNKEL (reference sequence). CDR3 region: CASSQRRGPGGYTF.

This chain connects TRBV15 to TRBJ2-3; TCRdb's D call of TRBD2 is untestable without DNA. CDR3 length: 16 residues. Looked up from germline, CDR1 is LNHNV and CDR2 is YYDKDF (reference sequence). The CDR3: CATSRAAGGPTDTQYF.

V and J are TRBV20-1 and TRBJ1-5; the D gene TCRdb calls, TRBD1, cannot be checked with no DNA. The CDR3 has 14 amino acids. Germline-derived CDR1 and CDR2 are DFQATT and SNEGSKA (reference sequence). The CDR3 reads CSASRPQGGQPQHF.

The chain joins TRBV7-9 to TRBJ1-1. The CDR3 covers 13 residues. In germline, CDR1 is SEHNR, CDR2 FQNEAQ (reference sequence). CDR3 in amino acids: CASSLVDGTEAFF.

V and J are TRBV7-9 and TRBJ2-1. Germline lookup yields CDR1 SEHNR and CDR2 FQNEAQ (reference sequence). The CDR3 consists of 16 residues. The chain's CDR3 is CASSLAQSTTYNEQFF.

The CDR3 loop is CASSPRRAGTDTQYF. The genes are TRBV7-2 and TRBJ2-3; TCRdb's D gene call, TRBD1, goes unchecked for lack of DNA. The V gene's germline CDR1 is SGHTA and CDR2 FQGNSA. There are 15 residues in the CDR3.

The CDR3 is CASGVTGVDTQYF. The V gene is TRBV7-3, the J gene TRBJ2-3; TCRdb names TRBD1, which stays unverified in the absence of DNA. This CDR3 has 13 amino acids. CDR1 SGHTA and CDR2 FQGTGA come from the germline V gene.

The V and J genes are TRBV6-5 and TRBJ1-1; TCRdb reports TRBD1, a call that lacks DNA to check it against. CDR3 length equals 13 residues. Per germline, CDR1 MNHEY and CDR2 SVGAGI. The CDR3 region is CASSYSQGAKAFF.

This CDR3 is CASSSYGGADGELFF. The V and J genes are TRBV11-2 and TRBJ2-2; with no DNA, the TCRdb D assignment of TRBD2 cannot be verified. The CDR3 spans 15 residues. The germline V gene encodes CDR1 SGHAT and CDR2 FQNNGV.

The chain combines TRBV7-9 with TRBJ2-1. This CDR3 is built from 14 residues. Germline V lookup: CDR1 SEHNR, CDR2 FQNEAQ (reference sequence). Here the CDR3 reads CASNPLSSYNEQFF. Full variable domain (missing parts from reference TRBV7-9 and TRBJ2-1): DTGVSQNPRHKITKRGQNVTFRCDPISEHNRLYWYRQTLGQGPEFLTYFQNEAQLEKSRLLSDRFSAERPKGSFSTLEIQRTEQGDSAMYLCASNPLSSYNEQFFGPGTRLTVL.

The rearrangement uses TRBV5-6 and TRBJ1-2; TCRdb reports TRBD1, a call that lacks DNA to check it against. Germline values: CDR1 SGHDT, CDR2 YYEEEE. This CDR3 has 16 amino acids. CDR3: CASSLAVLQGNYGYTF.

The chain has TRBV7-8 and TRBJ2-3; TCRdb's D gene call, TRBD1, goes unchecked for lack of DNA. Germline CDR1 SGHVS, CDR2 FQNEAQ. The CDR3 has 15 amino acids. The CDR3 loop reads CASSLVGGSTDTQYF.

The V call is TRBV5-1, the J call TRBJ2-5; lacking DNA, the TRBD2 call made by TCRdb goes unchecked. The CDR3 spans 16 residues. CDR1 SGHRS and CDR2 YFSETQ come from the germline V gene. The CDR3: CASSRLGGAGQETQYF.

The chain is built from TRBV15 and TRBJ1-2; TCRdb lists TRBD1, though no DNA is available to test this call. This CDR3 contains 12 residues. Germline V gene lookup returns CDR1 LNHNV and CDR2 YYDKDF (reference sequence). CDR3 protein: CATSTTAYGYTF.

The chain joins TRBV30 to TRBJ2-5. The CDR3 consists of 11 residues. Germline V CDR1 and CDR2: GTSNPN, SVGIG (reference sequence). The CDR3 sequence is CAWTNMRTQYF. Full variable domain (missing parts from reference TRBV30 and TRBJ2-5): SQTIHQWPATLVQPVGSPLSLECTVEGTSNPNLYWYRQAAGRGLQLLFYSVGIGQISSEVPQNLSASRPQDRQFILSSKKLLLSDSGFYLCAWTNMRTQYFGPGTRLLVL.

The V gene is TRBV7-2, the J gene TRBJ1-4; TCRdb's assignment of TRBD1 cannot be checked, as there is no DNA. This CDR3 is 15 amino acids long. The V gene's germline CDR1 is SGHTA and CDR2 FQGNSA. The CDR3 loop reads CASSLVAGVREKLFF.

This chain uses TRBV12-3 or TRBV12-4 with TRBJ2-3. The CDR3 is 16 amino acids. CDR3 sequence: CASSFSGRASTDTQYF.

The chain is built from TRBV7-2 and TRBJ2-5; TCRdb selects TRBD1, and the lack of DNA leaves this call unchecked. From germline, CDR1 is SGHTA and CDR2 FQGNSA. The CDR3 is made up of 13 amino acids. Here the CDR3 reads CASSFGQKETQYF.

The J gene is TRBJ2-2, the V gene TRBV12-3 or TRBV12-4. The CDR3 loop spans 14 amino acids. Here the CDR3 reads CASRKTSPTGELFF.

This chain's CDR3 is CASINKGIPYEQYF. The gene calls are TRBV2 and TRBJ2-7. The CDR3 contains 14 residues. Germline CDR1 SNHLY, CDR2 FYNNEI. Combining the CDR3 with reference TRBV2 and TRBJ2-7 gives the whole variable domain EPEVTQTPSHQVTQMGQEVILRCVPISNHLYFYWYRQILGQKVEFLVSFYNNEISEKSEIFDDQFSVERPDGSNFTLKIRSTKLEDSAMYFCASINKGIPYEQYFGPGTRLTVT.

The chain is built from TRBV5-1 and TRBJ2-2. Germline CDR1 SGHRS, CDR2 YFSETQ. The CDR3 runs 14 residues. CDR3 loop: CASSLAEAFGELFF. The whole variable domain, filled in from reference TRBV5-1 and TRBJ2-2, reads KAGVTQTPRYLIKTRGQQVTLSCSPISGHRSVSWYQQTPGQGLQFLFEYFSETQRNKGNFPGRFSGRQFSNSRSEMNVSTLELGDSALYLCASSLAEAFGELFFGEGSRLTVL.

The V and J genes are TRBV7-2 and TRBJ2-1; TCRdb selects TRBD2, and the lack of DNA leaves this call unchecked. This CDR3 contains 13 residues. Germline loops: CDR1 SGHTA, CDR2 FQGNSA. This chain's CDR3 is CATQERAYNEQFF.

V usage is TRBV19 and J usage is TRBJ2-1; TCRdb outputs TRBD2, but without DNA this stays unchecked. Germline lookup yields CDR1 LNHDA and CDR2 SQIVND (reference sequence). CDR3 length: 15 residues. The CDR3: CASSPRGGLGNEQFF.